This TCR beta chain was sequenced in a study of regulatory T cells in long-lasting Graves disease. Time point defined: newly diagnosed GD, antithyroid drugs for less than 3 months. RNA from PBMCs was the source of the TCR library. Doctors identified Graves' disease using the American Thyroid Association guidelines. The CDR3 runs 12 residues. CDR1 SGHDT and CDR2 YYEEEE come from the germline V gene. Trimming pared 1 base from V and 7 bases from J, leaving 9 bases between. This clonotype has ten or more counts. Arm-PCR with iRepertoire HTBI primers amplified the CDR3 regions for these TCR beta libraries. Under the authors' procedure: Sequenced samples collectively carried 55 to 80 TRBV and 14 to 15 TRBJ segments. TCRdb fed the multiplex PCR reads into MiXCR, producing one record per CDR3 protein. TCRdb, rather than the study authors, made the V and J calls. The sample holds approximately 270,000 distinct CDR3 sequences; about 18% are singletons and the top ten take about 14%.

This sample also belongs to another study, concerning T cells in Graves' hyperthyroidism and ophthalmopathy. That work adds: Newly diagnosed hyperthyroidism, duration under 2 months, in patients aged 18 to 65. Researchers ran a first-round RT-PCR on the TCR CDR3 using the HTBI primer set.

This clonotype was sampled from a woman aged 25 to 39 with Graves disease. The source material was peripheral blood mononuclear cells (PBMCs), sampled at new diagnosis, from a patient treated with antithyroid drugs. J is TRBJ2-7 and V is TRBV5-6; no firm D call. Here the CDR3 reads CASSLTEAEQYF. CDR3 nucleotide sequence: TGTGCCAGCAGCTTGACTGAGGCGGAGCAGTACTTC.